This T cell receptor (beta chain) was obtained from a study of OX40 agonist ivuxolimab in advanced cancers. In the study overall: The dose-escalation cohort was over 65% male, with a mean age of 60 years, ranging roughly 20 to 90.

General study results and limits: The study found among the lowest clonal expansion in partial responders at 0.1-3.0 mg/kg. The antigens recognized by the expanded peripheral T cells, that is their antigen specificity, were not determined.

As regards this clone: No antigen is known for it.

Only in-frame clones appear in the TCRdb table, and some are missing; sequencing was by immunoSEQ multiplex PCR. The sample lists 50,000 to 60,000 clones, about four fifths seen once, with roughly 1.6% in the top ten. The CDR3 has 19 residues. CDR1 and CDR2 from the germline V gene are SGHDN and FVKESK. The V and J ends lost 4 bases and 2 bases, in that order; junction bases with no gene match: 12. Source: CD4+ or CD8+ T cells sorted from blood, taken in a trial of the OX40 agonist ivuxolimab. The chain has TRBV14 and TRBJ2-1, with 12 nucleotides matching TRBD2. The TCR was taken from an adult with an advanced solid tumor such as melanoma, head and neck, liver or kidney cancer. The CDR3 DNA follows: TGTGCCAGCAGCCTAAGACTAGCGGGAGCTTTCACCACCTACAATGAGCAGTTCTTC. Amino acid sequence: CASSLRLAGAFTTYNEQFF.